Following are 26 T cell receptor beta chains from one sample sequenced in a study of tumor and adjacent non-tumor tissue in lung cancer. The library came from three nested PCR rounds adapted from ARM-PCR protocols. TCRdb processed the multiplex PCR reads anew with MiXCR; each CDR3 protein has one entry. The sample carries around 140,000 distinct CDR3 sequences, approximately 72% recorded once. RNA was extracted from bulk tissue without any cell sorting. Material: lung tumor tissue. These receptors were taken from a man aged 55 to 70 with small cell lung cancer.

This clonotype was seen at least ten times. The DNA of the CDR3 is TGTGCCAGCATGCGGGAGAACACAGATACGCAGTATTTT. It codes for CASMRENTDTQYF. The chain employs TRBV6-6 and TRBJ2-3, with 7 bases lining up with TRBD2. Germline assignment: CDR1 MNHNY and CDR2 SVGAGI (reference sequence). The CDR3 loop spans 13 amino acids. Trimming at V came to 7 bases and at J to 2 bases, leaving 3 bases not matched to a gene.

This clonotype was observed many times. This chain connects TRBV6-5 to TRBJ2-3; D is possibly TRBD1 (6 bases). This CDR3 comprises 13 residues. The V and J ends lost 10 bases and 1 base respectively, with 12 bases between them. Germline CDR1 is MNHEY and CDR2 is SVGAGI. The DNA of the CDR3 is TGTGCCACCAGACAGGATCGCACAGATACGCAGTATTTT. Its translation is CATRQDRTDTQYF.

About this clonotype itself: One end of the junction fails to match germline, which may point to a read error. The chain couples TRBV6-6 to TRBJ1-5; D is undetermined. Per the germline V gene, CDR1 is MNHNY and CDR2 is SVGAGI (reference sequence). This CDR3 spans 14 amino acids. The CDR3 reads CASSYSWQNQPKHF. The CDR3, as DNA: TGTGCCAGCAGTTACTCGTGGCAAAATCAGCCCAAGCATTTT.

Many counts were recorded for this clonotype. The rearrangement links TRBV11-2 to TRBJ1-4; 7 bases fit TRBD1. V gave up 1 base and J gave up 5 bases; unmatched junction bases: 4. Germline lookup yields CDR1 SGHAT and CDR2 FQNNGV. This CDR3 is 15 amino acids long. The CDR3 nucleotides are TGTGCCAGCAGCTTAGGACAGGGCGGCAATGAAAAACTGTTTTTT. Its protein is CASSLGQGGNEKLFF.

The V and J genes are TRBV11-2 and TRBJ2-7; D is unresolved. The CDR3 has 15 amino acids. Germline assignment: CDR1 SGHAT and CDR2 FQNNGV. The germline V and J ends were trimmed by 1 base and 6 bases, with 16 bases remaining between them. DNA of the CDR3: TGTGCCAGCAGCTTAGGTTCGGACCCAACCTGCGAGCAGTACTTC. Its translation: CASSLGSDPTCEQYF.

The rearrangement links TRBV11-2 to TRBJ2-1, with a tentative D call TRBD1 (5 bases). Germline loops: CDR1 SGHAT, CDR2 FQNNGV. This CDR3 region has 14 residues. The CDR3 spells CVSQKWQGDNEQFF. The DNA for the CDR3 is TGTGTCAGTCAGAAGTGGCAGGGCGACAATGAGCAGTTCTTC.

Comment on this clonotype: At one boundary the junction diverges from the germline segment, which might be a read error. The rearrangement links TRBV12-3 or TRBV12-4 to TRBJ1-2; D ambiguous. CDR3 length: 13 amino acids. CDR3 amino acids: CASGFGSSYGYTF. The CDR3 DNA reads as TGTGCCAGCGGTTTCGGCAGTTCCTATGGTTACACCTTC.

This clonotype was observed a handful of times. In nucleotides, the CDR3 is TGTGCCAGTAGTAGTTCGGGACAGGGAGCCTATGGCTACACCTTC. As protein: CASSSSGQGAYGYTF. The rearrangement links TRBV19 to TRBJ1-2, with 9 bases matching TRBD1. The V gene's germline CDR1 is LNHDA and CDR2 SQIVND (reference sequence). The CDR3 contains 15 residues. J gave up 4 bases and V 4 bases, and 7 bases lay outside the gene matches. Variable domain in full (rest from reference TRBV19 and TRBJ1-2): DGGITQSPKYLFRKEGQNVTLSCEQNLNHDAMYWYRQDPGQGLRLIYYSQIVNDFQKGDIAEGYSVSREKKESFPLTVTSAQKNPTAFYLCASSSSGQGAYGYTFGSGTRLTVV.

For this clonotype: The junction does not match germline at one end; this may be a read error. V usage is TRBV11-2 and J usage is TRBJ2-1, with D tentatively TRBD1 or TRBD2 (5 bases each). From germline, CDR1 is SGHAT and CDR2 FQNNGV. The CDR3 sequence is 14 residues long. DNA of the CDR3: TGCGCCAGCCATAAGCGGCAGGGCGACAACGCGCAGTTCTTC. It encodes CASHKRQGDNAQFF.

This chain joins TRBV29-1 and TRBJ2-5; tentative D call: TRBD2 (6 bases). This CDR3 region has 13 residues. Germline CDR1 reads SQVTM; CDR2 reads ANQGSEA. The V end was cut by 5 bases, the J end by 3 bases, with 13 bases between. CDR3: CSVSTCGKETQYF. The CDR3 nucleotides are TGCAGCGTTTCAACTTGCGGGAAAGAGACCCAGTACTTC. Based on the CDR3 plus reference TRBV29-1 and TRBJ2-5, the full variable domain is SAVISQKPSRDICQRGTSLTIQCQVDSQVTMMFWYRQQPGQSLTLIATANQGSEATYESGFVIDKFPISRPNLTFSTLTVSNMSPEDSSIYLCSVSTCGKETQYFGPGTRLLVL.

This clonotype was found once. This CDR3 fails to terminate in the conserved phenylalanine or tryptophan, so it likely reflects a read error. J is TRBJ2-1 and V is TRBV11-2; possible D gene TRBD2, 5 bases. Germline values: CDR1 SGHAT, CDR2 FQNNGV. V lost 5 bases and J 9 bases, leaving 14 bases between the germline ends. The CDR3 runs 13 residues. The CDR3 DNA follows: TGTGCCAGCAGCCGAGGAGGCTCGAGTGAGCAGTTCATC. Protein product: CASSRGGSSEQFI.

On this clonotype itself: The germline gene is not matched at one end of the junction; a read error may be the cause. This chain connects TRBV20-1 to TRBJ2-3; D not certain. Germline CDR1 is DFQATT and CDR2 is SNEGSKA (reference sequence). The CDR3 is 14 amino acids. The CDR3 region is CSANRSGPTDTQYF. The DNA of the CDR3 is TGCAGTGCTAACCGGAGTGGGCCCACAGATACGCAATATTTT.

The V gene is TRBV5-1, the J gene TRBJ2-1, with a possible D match to TRBD2 (6 bases). Trimming left V 6 bases short and J 12 bases short, with 22 bases between. The CDR3 is 14 amino acids. Germline V gene data show CDR1 as SGHRS and CDR2 as YFSETQ. In nucleotides, the CDR3 is TGCGCCAGCAACTTACCGCGGGACCTCATTGGGCAGTTCTTC. It encodes CASNLPRDLIGQFF.

The genes are TRBV20-1 and TRBJ1-5; D perhaps matches TRBD1 (5 bases). Trimming stripped 5 bases from V and 4 bases from J, with 18 bases between. CDR1 DFQATT and CDR2 SNEGSKA come from the germline V gene (reference sequence). The CDR3 consists of 15 residues. CDR3 protein: CSAQEGCMGNQPQHF. In DNA, the CDR3 is TGCAGTGCTCAAGAGGGGTGCATGGGAAATCAGCCCCAGCATTTT.

This clonotype occurred once. This may arise from a read error, as a much more abundant clone is one base away. The chain's CDR3 is CASSPGLAENSATQYF. The CDR3 region has the DNA TGTGCCAGCAGCCCCGGACTAGCGGAAAACTCAGCTACGCAGTATTTT. The chain recombines TRBV6-9 with TRBJ2-3; 10 positions agree with TRBD2. CDR1 is MNHGY, CDR2 SVAAGI, per germline. The CDR3 sequence is 16 residues long. Trimming took 6 bases from V and 8 from J; bases not matched to a gene: 14.

As regards this clonotype: It may be a read error: a sequence one base away is much more abundant. This chain connects TRBV29-1 to TRBJ2-2; TRBD1 agrees at 8 bases. Looked up from germline, CDR1 is SQVTM and CDR2 is ANQGSEA. The CDR3 is 13 residues long. This CDR3 reads CSVMTGAAGELSF. The CDR3 coding sequence is TGCAGCGTGATGACAGGGGCGGCCGGGGAGCTGTCTTTT.

CDR3 nucleotide sequence: TGTGCCAGCAGTATAGGGGGATTCGATCCACCCCTCCACTTT. Translation gives CASSIGGFDPPLHF. V is TRBV7-8 and J is TRBJ1-6, with D tentatively TRBD1 (6 bases). This CDR3 is built from 14 residues. The germline V and J ends were trimmed by 6 bases and 11 bases, with 17 bases remaining between them. CDR1 and CDR2 from the germline V gene are SGHVS and FQNEAQ.

Remarks on this clonotype: At one end the junction does not follow the germline gene, possibly because of a read error. V gene TRBV11-3 combines with J gene TRBJ2-1, with 7 bases lining up with TRBD1. This CDR3 region has 15 residues. Germline assignment: CDR1 SGHNT and CDR2 YENEEA. The CDR3 reads CASSLEGGRVDEQFF. DNA for the CDR3: TGCGCCAGCAGCTTAGAAGGGGGCCGTGTCGATGAGCAGTTCTTC.

The rearrangement uses TRBV29-1 and TRBJ2-2; TRBD2 is a possible D gene (5 bases). The ends were cut back, 6 bases at V and 0 bases at J, with 23 bases in the middle. Germline lookup yields CDR1 SQVTM and CDR2 ANQGSEA. The CDR3 has 18 residues. CDR3 in DNA: TGCAGCGTCCCCAACGTTTACGCCAGGACTGCGAACACCGGGGAGCTGTTTTTT. Residues: CSVPNVYARTANTGELFF.

V gene TRBV12-3 or TRBV12-4 combines with J gene TRBJ2-1; D not certain. V was pared by 3 bases and J by 2 bases, with 8 bases between. CDR3 length equals 14 residues. The CDR3 is CASSFLPAYNEQFF. CDR3 nucleotides: TGTGCCAGCAGTTTCTTGCCGGCCTACAATGAGCAGTTCTTC.

This clonotype has a single count. The V and J genes are TRBV5-6 and TRBJ2-7; 7 bases match TRBD1. The CDR3 sequence is 13 residues long. CDR1 and CDR2 (germline): SGHDT, YYEEEE. The V and J ends lost 6 bases and 5 bases, in that order; junction bases with no gene match: 8. The CDR3 is CASNSDRAHEQYF. CDR3 nucleotide sequence: TGTGCCAGCAACTCCGACAGGGCCCACGAGCAGTACTTC. The entire variable domain, with the rest obtained from reference TRBV5-6 and TRBJ2-7, is as follows: DAGVTQSPTHLIKTRGQQVTLRCSPKSGHDTVSWYQQALGQGPQFIFQYYEEEERQRGNFPDRFSGHQFPNYSSELNVNALLLGDSALYLCASNSDRAHEQYFGPGTRLTVT.

This clonotype appeared a single time. V gene TRBV20-1 combines with J gene TRBJ2-4; D remains unclear. The length of the CDR3 is 15 residues. The germline V gene encodes CDR1 DFQATT and CDR2 SNEGSKA (reference sequence). Trimming removed 8 bases from V and 5 bases from J, with 22 bases in between. CDR3 protein: CSPIHGLRMENIQYF. The CDR3 DNA sequence: TGCAGTCCTATCCATGGTCTCAGGATGGAAAACATTCAGTACTTC.

The chain couples TRBV2 to TRBJ2-6, with TRBD2 as a possible D gene (5 bases). CDR3 length: 15 amino acids. Germline V gene lookup returns CDR1 SNHLY and CDR2 FYNNEI. V was clipped by 6 bases and J by 0 bases, with 9 bases between them. CDR3 in DNA: TGTGCCAGCAGGGGGAGATCCTCTGGGGCCAACGTCCTGACTTTC. Its protein product is CASRGRSSGANVLTF.

The chain couples TRBV7-8 to TRBJ2-5, with 10 bases lining up with TRBD2. CDR3 length: 19 residues. The trim removed 7 bases at V and 5 bases at J, leaving 22 bases unmatched. Per the germline V gene, CDR1 is SGHVS and CDR2 is FQNEAQ. CDR3 amino acids: CASTQAPRRVLAGAETQYF. In nucleotides, the CDR3 is TGTGCCAGCACCCAGGCTCCGAGGAGGGTCCTAGCGGGAGCGGAGACCCAGTACTTC.

The chain has TRBV11-1 and TRBJ2-3; 12 bases map to TRBD2. Germline CDR1 reads SGHAT; CDR2 reads FQDESV (reference sequence). CDR3 length: 18 residues. The V and J ends lost 2 bases and 2 bases, in that order; junction bases with no gene match: 8. This CDR3 is CASSLQGTSGLDTDTQYF. The CDR3 DNA follows: TGTGCCAGCAGCTTACAAGGGACTAGCGGGCTCGACACAGATACGCAGTATTTT.

Comment on this clonotype: This sequence may be a read error, since a much larger clone differs from it by one base. This chain uses TRBV6-5 with TRBJ1-2; D call uncertain. V was cut by 0 bases and J by 3 bases, with 14 bases left in between. Germline CDR1 MNHEY, CDR2 SVGAGI. CDR3 size: 16 residues. In DNA form, the CDR3 reads TGTGCCAGCAGTTACTCGGGCAATGCTGTTGACTATGGCTACACCTTC. Protein sequence: CASSYSGNAVDYGYTF.